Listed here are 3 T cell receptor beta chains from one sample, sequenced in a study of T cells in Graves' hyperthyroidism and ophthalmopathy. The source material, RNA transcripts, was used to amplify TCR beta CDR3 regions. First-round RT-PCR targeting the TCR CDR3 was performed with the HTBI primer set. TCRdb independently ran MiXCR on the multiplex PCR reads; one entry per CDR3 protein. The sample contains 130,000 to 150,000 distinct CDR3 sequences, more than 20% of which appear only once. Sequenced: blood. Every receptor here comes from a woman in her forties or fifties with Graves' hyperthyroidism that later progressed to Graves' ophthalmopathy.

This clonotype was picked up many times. CDR3 DNA: TGCGCCAGCAGCTTGGCTGGTCTAGATAGGACCGGGGAGCTGTTTTTT. Its translation is CASSLAGLDRTGELFF. J is TRBJ2-2 and V is TRBV5-1, with no clear D. The V and J ends lost 0 bases and 5 bases respectively, with 14 bases between them. Germline-derived CDR1 and CDR2 are SGHRS and YFSETQ. CDR3 length: 16 amino acids.

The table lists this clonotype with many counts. The DNA of the CDR3 is TGCAGTGCTCAACCGTACCGGGGGAGGAACACTGAAGCTTTCTTT. Protein sequence: CSAQPYRGRNTEAFF. V is TRBV20-1 and J is TRBJ1-1, with D perhaps matching TRBD1 (5 bases). Germline CDR1 DFQATT, CDR2 SNEGSKA (reference sequence). This CDR3 comprises 15 residues. Between the trimmed V and J ends, which lost 5 bases and 1 base, there was a span of 17 bases.

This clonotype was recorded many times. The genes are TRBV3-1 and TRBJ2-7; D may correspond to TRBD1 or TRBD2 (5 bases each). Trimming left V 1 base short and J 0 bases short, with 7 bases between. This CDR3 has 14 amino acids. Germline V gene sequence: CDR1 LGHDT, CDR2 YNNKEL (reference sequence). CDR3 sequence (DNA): TGTGCCAGCAGCCAAGCAGGGAGCTCCTACGAGCAGTACTTC. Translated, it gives CASSQAGSSYEQYF.